These 18 T cell receptor beta chains came from one sample sequenced in a study of control samples from healthy donors and cancer patients. Data came from immunoSEQ multiplex PCR; TCRdb stores just in-frame clones and leaves some out. The table includes about 97,000 clones, approximately 90% detected once. What was sequenced was blood. All receptors come from a man aged 25 to 40 in good health.

The chain couples TRBV7-9 to TRBJ1-1; D may be TRBD1 (5 bases). Germline V gene lookup returns CDR1 SEHNR and CDR2 FQNEAQ (reference sequence). Trimming removed 1 base at V and 4 bases at J, with 16 bases between. The CDR3 covers 16 residues. The CDR3 DNA follows: TGTGCCAGCAGCTTAGGAAGGGGTTTGGGGGGCACTGAAGCTTTCTTT. The encoded protein is CASSLGRGLGGTEAFF.

V and J are TRBV19 and TRBJ1-4, with D hard to call. Germline V gene sequence: CDR1 LNHDA, CDR2 SQIVND (reference sequence). The CDR3 has 13 amino acids. V was pared by 9 bases and J by 1 base, with 9 bases between. CDR3 region: CASLGKTNEKLFF. The CDR3 DNA follows: TGTGCCAGCTTGGGGAAAACTAATGAAAAACTGTTTTTT. Supplemented by reference TRBV19 and TRBJ1-4, the full variable domain reads DGGITQSPKYLFRKEGQNVTLSCEQNLNHDAMYWYRQDPGQGLRLIYYSQIVNDFQKGDIAEGYSVSREKKESFPLTVTSAQKNPTAFYLCASLGKTNEKLFFGSGTQLSVL.

The chain links TRBV27 to TRBJ2-3; D is ambiguous. CDR3 size: 16 residues. Germline CDR1 MNHEY, CDR2 SMNVEV (reference sequence). V shed 6 bases and J shed 6 bases, with 22 bases lying between them. Here the CDR3 DNA reads TGTGCCAGCAGACTCATTGGGCCCCCCGCGGTCGATACGCAGTATTTT. Amino acids: CASRLIGPPAVDTQYF.

The V gene is TRBV6-4, the J gene TRBJ2-3; D is perhaps TRBD1 (5 bases). The CDR3 consists of 14 residues. Trimming stripped 0 bases from V and 1 base from J, with 5 bases between. CDR1 and CDR2 (germline): MRHNA, SNTAGT. This CDR3 is CASSDSRGTDTQYF. The DNA for the CDR3 is TGTGCCAGCAGTGACTCCAGGGGCACAGATACGCAGTATTTT.

This chain connects TRBV5-4 to TRBJ1-2, with D unresolved. The CDR3 spans 11 residues. CDR1 SGHNT and CDR2 YYREEE come from the germline V gene (reference sequence). V gave up 4 bases and J gave up 8 bases, with 9 bases separating them. CDR3 in amino acids: CASSLNKGYTF. The CDR3 bases are TGTGCCAGCAGCCTTAATAAAGGCTACACCTTC. Using reference TRBV5-4 and TRBJ1-2 for the parts outside the CDR3, the full variable domain is ETGVTQSPTHLIKTRGQQVTLRCSSQSGHNTVSWYQQALGQGPQFIFQYYREEENGRGNFPPRFSGLQFPNYSSELNVNALELDDSALYLCASSLNKGYTFGSGTRLTVV.

The chain carries TRBV29-1 and TRBJ1-1; 9 bases map to TRBD1. CDR3 size: 14 residues. Germline assignment: CDR1 SQVTM and CDR2 ANQGSEA. Trimming removed 8 bases from V and 6 bases from J; junction bases left unmatched: 13. The CDR3 region has the DNA TGCAGCTCCCGGCCCGGGACAGGGACCCCTGAAGCTTTCTTT. Its protein is CSSRPGTGTPEAFF.

The J gene is TRBJ1-2, the V gene TRBV10-3, with 8 bases that match TRBD1. This CDR3 region has 12 residues. The V segment lost 7 bases and the J segment 14 bases; nucleotides outside the gene matches: 12. Per germline, CDR1 ENHRY and CDR2 SYGVKD. The CDR3, as DNA: TGTGCCATCAAGAATGGGACAGGCGGCGGTACCTTC. This sequence encodes CAIKNGTGGGTF.

This rearrangement joins TRBV7-2 to TRBJ1-6; D is possibly TRBD1 (6 bases). The V and J ends lost 4 bases and 7 bases respectively, with 14 bases between them. Germline CDR1 is SGHTA and CDR2 is FQGNSA. This CDR3 has 15 residues. As DNA, the CDR3 is TGTGCCAGCAGCTCAACGGGGACACTGAATTCACCCCTCCACTTT. It is translated as CASSSTGTLNSPLHF.

This chain connects TRBV12-2 to TRBJ1-6. TRBV12-2 is a recognized pseudogene. This CDR3 comprises 17 residues. The DNA for the CDR3 is TGTGCAAGTCGCTTCGGAGAGCGGGGGCGCTTGAATTCACCCCTCCACTTT. This codes for CASRFGERGRLNSPLHF.

This chain joins TRBV28 and TRBJ1-1; D ambiguous. Germline CDR1 and CDR2: MDHEN and SYDVKM. The CDR3 covers 13 residues. The V gene lost 6 bases and the J gene lost 1 base, with 9 bases spanning the gap. DNA for the CDR3: TGTGCCAGCAGGGGCACCAGGAACACTGAAGCTTTCTTT. This encodes CASRGTRNTEAFF.

The chain has TRBV18 and TRBJ1-2; D uncertain. V lost 6 bases and J lost 4, with 12 bases in between. Germline V gene lookup returns CDR1 KGHSH and CDR2 LQKENI. The CDR3 totals 13 residues. The CDR3: CASSLSGIYGYTF. Written as DNA, the CDR3 is TGTGCCAGCTCCCTCTCGGGAATCTATGGCTACACCTTC.

The chain combines TRBV13 with TRBJ1-2; the D is unclear. V was shortened by 8 bases and J by 7 bases, with 8 bases between the two germline ends. The CDR3 runs to 10 residues. Germline assignment: CDR1 PRHDT and CDR2 FYEKMQ (reference sequence). CDR3 residues: CASGGPGYTF. CDR3 DNA: TGTGCCAGCGGAGGTCCTGGCTACACCTTC.

V usage is TRBV28 and J usage is TRBJ2-3; 8 bases align to TRBD1. J lost 9 bases, V lost 5 bases, and 16 bases had no gene match. The CDR3 has 16 residues. CDR1 MDHEN and CDR2 SYDVKM come from the germline V gene. The CDR3 coding sequence is TGTGCCAGCAGTACCCAAAGACAGGGGCCGGCCGGCACGCAGTATTTT. Its translation is CASSTQRQGPAGTQYF.

CDR3 in DNA: TGCGCCAGCAACAGGGAAGTCGACACTGAAGCTTTCTTT. This gives the protein CASNREVDTEAFF. The chain combines TRBV10-1 with TRBJ1-1, with a weak D call TRBD1 (6 bases). CDR3 length: 13 residues. Deletions cut 7 bases from V and 3 bases from J, with 12 bases between. Germline CDR1 WNHNN, CDR2 SYGVQD (reference sequence).

V is TRBV10-2 and J is TRBJ2-2, with D possibly being TRBD1 or TRBD2 (5 bases each). This CDR3 comprises 16 residues. The V end lost 3 bases, the J end lost 0 bases, and 11 bases lay between the germline ends. Germline loops: CDR1 WSHSY, CDR2 SAAADI. The CDR3 sequence: CASSEWETANTGELFF. The CDR3 region has the DNA TGCGCCAGCAGTGAATGGGAGACAGCGAACACCGGGGAGCTGTTTTTT.

The chain links TRBV28 to TRBJ2-5; D perhaps matches TRBD1 (6 bases). Germline V gene sequence: CDR1 MDHEN, CDR2 SYDVKM. V lost 5 bases, J lost 5 bases, and 15 bases lay in between. The CDR3 length is 14 residues. CDR3 coding DNA: TGTGCCAGCAGTCCATGGTCCCAGGGGGAGACCCAGTACTTC. This encodes CASSPWSQGETQYF. Complete variable domain (other parts from reference TRBV28 and TRBJ2-5): DVKVTQSSRYLVKRTGEKVFLECVQDMDHENMFWYRQDPGLGLRLIYFSYDVKMKEKGDIPEGYSVSREKKERFSLILESASTNQTSMYLCASSPWSQGETQYFGPGTRLLVL.

The CDR3 sequence is CSASPRVTETEAFF. The CDR3 DNA follows: TGCAGTGCTAGTCCTCGGGTTACTGAAACTGAAGCTTTCTTT. This rearrangement joins TRBV20-1 to TRBJ1-1, with D uncertain. The CDR3 spans 14 residues. Per germline, CDR1 DFQATT and CDR2 SNEGSKA (reference sequence). The V end was cut by 3 bases, the J end by 5 bases, with 16 bases between.

The rearrangement links TRBV5-1 to TRBJ1-2; the D is unclear. Looked up from germline, CDR1 is SGHRS and CDR2 is YFSETQ. V was pared by 4 bases and J by 3 bases, with 13 bases between. This CDR3 spans 14 amino acids. DNA for the CDR3: TGCGCCAGCAGCACAGCCCAAAGCTACTATGGCTACACCTTC. This translates into CASSTAQSYYGYTF.